These T cell receptor beta chains were read from a single sample in a study of cytomegalovirus exposure and HLA in healthy donors. Profiled with immunoSEQ multiplex PCR; TCRdb holds only in-frame clones, not every one. The sample contains roughly 43,000 clones, roughly nine tenths of which appear only once. Specimen: PBMCs. Receptors originate from a man younger than 30 in good health and CMV-seronegative. Both conserved end residues are part of each CDR3. D genes are given only for firm matches.

D gene: TRBD2; J gene: TRBJ2-3; V gene: TRBV4-2; CDR3 DNA: TGTGCCAGCAGCCAAAGGGCCTGGACTAGCGGTACCACAGATACGCAGTATTTT; CDR3 protein: CASSQRAWTSGTTDTQYF
D gene: NA; J gene: TRBJ2-1; V gene: TRBV6-5; CDR3 DNA: TGTGCCACCCGGGCGGGGACCAGCTACAATGAGCAGTTCTTC; CDR3 protein: CATRAGTSYNEQFF
D gene: TRBD2; J gene: TRBJ2-3; V gene: TRBV5-4; CDR3 DNA: TGTGCCAGCAGCGATAGCGGGGGGGCCAGAGATACGCAGTATTTT; CDR3 protein: CASSDSGGARDTQYF
D gene: NA; J gene: TRBJ2-3; V gene: TRBV5-1; CDR3 DNA: TGCGCCAGCAGCTTGGAATACAGGGGCACAGATACGCAGTATTTT; CDR3 protein: CASSLEYRGTDTQYF
D gene: NA; J gene: TRBJ2-3; V gene: TRBV5-1; CDR3 DNA: TGCGCCAGCAGCTCCCTTGGGGGGATGGTGCGTAAAGATACGCAGTATTTT; CDR3 protein: CASSSLGGMVRKDTQYF
D gene: NA; J gene: TRBJ1-5; V gene: TRBV27; CDR3 DNA: TGTGCCAGCAGTTTATCCCCAGGGGGCAATCAGCCCCAGCATTTT; CDR3 protein: CASSLSPGGNQPQHF
D gene: TRBD1; J gene: TRBJ2-7; V gene: TRBV19; CDR3 DNA: TGTGCCAGTAGTATACCAGGGGGCGGCTACGAGCAGTACTTC; CDR3 protein: CASSIPGGGYEQYF
D gene: TRBD1; J gene: TRBJ1-5; V gene: TRBV5-5; CDR3 DNA: TGTGCCAGCAGCTTGGCCCAGGGGGTAGCTGGTTCTCAGCCCCAGCATTTT; CDR3 protein: CASSLAQGVAGSQPQHF
D gene: NA; J gene: TRBJ2-1; V gene: TRBV5-1; CDR3 DNA: TGCGCCAGCAGCTTGGAAACAGGGTATGGCAATGAGCAGTTCTTC; CDR3 protein: CASSLETGYGNEQFF
D gene: NA; J gene: TRBJ1-5; V gene: TRBV2; CDR3 DNA: TGTGCCAGCACCGACTCCACAGGGCCCGAGCAGCCCCAGCATTTT; CDR3 protein: CASTDSTGPEQPQHF
D gene: TRBD2; J gene: TRBJ2-2; V gene: TRBV4-1; CDR3 DNA: TGCGCCAGCAGCCAAAAAGCGGGAGCTGGGGAGCTGTTTTTT; CDR3 protein: CASSQKAGAGELFF
D gene: TRBD1; J gene: TRBJ2-7; V gene: TRBV28; CDR3 DNA: TGTGCCAGCAGTTTTGGACAGGGAGGCTACGAGCAGTACTTC; CDR3 protein: CASSFGQGGYEQYF
D gene: TRBD1; J gene: TRBJ2-1; V gene: TRBV14; CDR3 DNA: TGTGCCAGCAGCCAGAGACAGGGGGATGGGAATGAGCAGTTCTTC; CDR3 protein: CASSQRQGDGNEQFF
D gene: TRBD1; J gene: TRBJ1-5; V gene: TRBV6-5; CDR3 DNA: TGTGCCAGCAGGGGCGCAGGGGGTGGAAATCAGCCCCAGCATTTT; CDR3 protein: CASRGAGGGNQPQHF
D gene: TRBD1; J gene: TRBJ1-2; V gene: TRBV10-3; CDR3 DNA: TGTGCCATCAGCCCCGGACAGGGAGGAGATGGCTACACCTTC; CDR3 protein: CAISPGQGGDGYTF
D gene: TRBD1; J gene: TRBJ2-7; V gene: TRBV28; CDR3 DNA: TGTGCCAGCAGGACAACTAAACAGGGGGCGATCCTCGAGCAGTACTTC; CDR3 protein: CASRTTKQGAILEQYF
D gene: NA; J gene: TRBJ1-6; V gene: TRBV5-4; CDR3 DNA: TGTGCCAGCAGCTTGGTGGGGCGTGTTAATTCACCCCTCCACTTT; CDR3 protein: CASSLVGRVNSPLHF
D gene: NA; J gene: TRBJ2-5; V gene: TRBV6-1; CDR3 DNA: TGTGCCAGCAGTGGGACATCTCAAGAGACCCAGTACTTC; CDR3 protein: CASSGTSQETQYF
D gene: TRBD1; J gene: TRBJ2-7; V gene: TRBV5-8; CDR3 DNA: TGTGCCAGCAGTCCGGGACAGAAAAACTCCTACGAGCAGTACTTC; CDR3 protein: CASSPGQKNSYEQYF
D gene: NA; J gene: TRBJ1-1; V gene: TRBV4-1; CDR3 DNA: TGCGCCAGCAGCCAAGATCCCAGGGCTATGAACACTGAAGCTTTCTTT; CDR3 protein: CASSQDPRAMNTEAFF